Below are 3 T cell receptor beta chains sequenced from a single sample in a study of shared clonotypes between healthy human individuals. The repertoire was sequenced with immunoSEQ multiplex PCR; TCRdb's copy has only in-frame clones and lacks some. The sample records millions of clones, around 95% being singletons. The sample taken for sequencing was naive CD4+ T cells sorted from blood. Subset reported: CD45RA+ positively selected. These receptors all stem from a man between 18 and 35 years old in good health.

The chain combines TRBV2 with TRBJ2-7; 13 bases map to TRBD2. Per germline, CDR1 SNHLY and CDR2 FYNNEI. The V and J ends lost 6 bases and 0 bases, in that order; junction bases with no gene match: 14. This CDR3 is 19 amino acids long. The CDR3 region has the DNA TGTGCCAGCAGGTGGGTCACGGGACTAGCGGGAAATAGCTCCTACGAGCAGTACTTC. Its protein is CASRWVTGLAGNSSYEQYF.

The chain combines TRBV4-1 with TRBJ2-5; maybe TRBD1 (6 bases). The V gene's germline CDR1 is MGHRA and CDR2 YSYEKL. The V end lost 0 bases, the J end lost 4 bases, and 15 bases lay between the germline ends. The CDR3 covers 16 residues. The CDR3: CASSQDGTRNGETQYF. The CDR3 bases are TGCGCCAGCAGCCAAGATGGGACACGGAATGGAGAGACCCAGTACTTC.

V gene TRBV19 combines with J gene TRBJ1-2, with TRBD1 matching over 7 bases. Losses at the gene ends were 0 bases for V and 4 bases for J; bases not matched to a gene: 2. The CDR3 is 14 residues long. The germline CDR1 and CDR2 sequences are LNHDA and SQIVND (reference sequence). CDR3 DNA sequence: TGTGCCAGTAGTATAGAACAGGGGAGCTATGGCTACACCTTC. This codes for CASSIEQGSYGYTF.